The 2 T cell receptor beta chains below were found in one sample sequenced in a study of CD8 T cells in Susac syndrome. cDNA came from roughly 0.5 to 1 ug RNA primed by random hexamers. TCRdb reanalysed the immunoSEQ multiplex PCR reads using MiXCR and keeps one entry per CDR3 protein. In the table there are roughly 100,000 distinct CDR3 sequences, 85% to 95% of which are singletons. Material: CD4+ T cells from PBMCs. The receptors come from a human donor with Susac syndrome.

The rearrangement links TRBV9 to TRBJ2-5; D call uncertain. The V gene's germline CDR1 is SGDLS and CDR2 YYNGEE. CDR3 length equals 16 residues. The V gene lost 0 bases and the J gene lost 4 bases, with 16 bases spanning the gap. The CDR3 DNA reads TGTGCCAGCAGCGTAGGCGGCGGTGGCTTTGGAGAGACCCAGTACTTC. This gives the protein CASSVGGGGFGETQYF.

The CDR3 DNA sequence: TGTGCCAGCTCACCCACGGCCGGCTACACCTTC. As protein: CASSPTAGYTF. This chain joins TRBV18 and TRBJ1-2; D gene ambiguous. With 3 bases removed from V and 8 bases from J, the gap between germline ends came to 7 bases. In germline, CDR1 is KGHSH, CDR2 LQKENI. The CDR3 consists of 11 residues.